This is a list of T cell receptor beta chains from one sample in a study of blood T cells in healthy people across ages. TCRdb re-called the 5' RACE reads with MiXCR, one entry per CDR3 protein. The data contain hundreds of thousands of distinct CDR3 sequences, about 50% of them singletons. What was sequenced was blood. The receptors here all came from a woman of 80 years or more in good health. The CDR3 runs from the conserved cysteine through the conserved F or W. D genes are given only for firm matches. Clone size is not always given. Where it is, it says once, few, many or a class for expanded clones.

>many|.|TRBV27|TRBJ2-7
TGTGCCGCGAGGGCCCCCTACGAGCAGTACTTC
CAARAPYEQYF
>.|.|TRBV25-1|TRBJ1-2
TGTGCCAGCAGTCCCCAGGGCCGAGCTAACTATGGCTACACCTTC
CASSPQGRANYGYTF
>.|TRBD2|TRBV9|TRBJ2-1
TGTGCCAGCAGCGTAGATATAGCGGGGATTGGGAATGAGCAGTTCTTC
CASSVDIAGIGNEQFF
>many|.|TRBV28|TRBJ2-1
TGTGCCAGCAGGCCCCAGATCCTCTACAATGAGCAGTTCTTC
CASRPQILYNEQFF
>.|.|TRBV20-1|TRBJ2-5
TGCAGTGCGGGGGGATCCCAAGAGACCCAGTACTTC
CSAGGSQETQYF
>.|TRBD2|TRBV5-1|TRBJ2-3
TGCGCCAGCAGCCTGGCGGGGGTCACAGATACGCAGTCTTTT
CASSLAGVTDTQSF
>few|TRBD2|TRBV20-1|TRBJ2-1
TGCAGTGCTGGGGCGGGGGGGGCCTCCTACAATGAGCAGTTCTTC
CSAGAGGASYNEQFF
>once|TRBD2|TRBV6-6|TRBJ2-5
TGTGCCAGCAGTTCCCCCCTAGCGGGAGGGGGAGAGACCCAGTACTTC
CASSSPLAGGGETQYF
>many|TRBD1|TRBV6-6|TRBJ2-7
TGTGCCAGCAGAAGAACCGGGACAGGAACCTACGAGCAGTACTTC
CASRRTGTGTYEQYF
>.|.|TRBV3-1|TRBJ1-6
TGTGCCAGCAGCCAAACGGAAGGACAGTTGTTCCACTTT
CASSQTEGQLFHF
>many|.|TRBV5-1|TRBJ1-1
TGCGCCAGCAGCCTGACACCCGGTATCACTGAAGCTTTCTTT
CASSLTPGITEAFF
>.|TRBD2|TRBV20-1|TRBJ2-3
TGCAGTGCCGGGACTAGCGGGGGGCATTCAGATACGCAGTATTTT
CSAGTSGGHSDTQYF
>.|TRBD2|TRBV15|TRBJ2-7
TGTGCCACCAGCAGAGACCTGACGGGCCCGCTAGCGGGGGCCTCCTACGAGCAGTACTTC
CATSRDLTGPLAGASYEQYF
>.|.|TRBV3-1|TRBJ1-2
TGTGCCAGCAGGCGAACCGGGACTTTGGGAAGCGGTATCGATGGCTACACCTTC
CASRRTGTLGSGIDGYTF
>many|TRBD2|TRBV5-1|TRBJ2-7
TGCGCCAGCAGCTTGGCGCTAGCGGGAGGCACCTACGAGCAGTACTTC
CASSLALAGGTYEQYF
>.|TRBD2|TRBV29-1|TRBJ2-1
TGCAGCGTGCGAGGACTAGCGGGAAGCGATGAGCAGTTCTTC
CSVRGLAGSDEQFF
>many|.|TRBV5-1|TRBJ2-1
TGCGCCAGCAGCTGGGGGCCAGGGGACCACTACAATGAGCAGTTCTTC
CASSWGPGDHYNEQFF
>.|TRBD2|TRBV4-2|TRBJ2-7
TGTGCCAGCAGCCAAGAGGCTAGCGGCACCTACGAGCAGTACTTC
CASSQEASGTYEQYF
>many|TRBD2|TRBV5-1|TRBJ2-1
TGCGCCAGCAGGGTAGCGGGAGCCTACAATGAGCAGTTCTTC
CASRVAGAYNEQFF
>.|.|TRBV29-1|TRBJ2-3
TGCAGCGTTGAAGAAGGAAAGGTGAATACGCAGTATTTT
CSVEEGKVNTQYF
>many|TRBD1|TRBV28|TRBJ2-7
TGTGCCAGCAGTTCAAGGACAGGGGTGTTTAGCGAGCAGTACTTC
CASSSRTGVFSEQYF
>.|.|TRBV5-1|TRBJ2-6
TGCGCCAGCAGCCCCGGAACCCTCCCTGGGGCCAACGTCCTGACTTTC
CASSPGTLPGANVLTF
>.|.|TRBV20-1|TRBJ2-3
TGCAGTGCTAGAAACCGCGGGTGGACTAGCACAGATACGCAGTATTTT
CSARNRGWTSTDTQYF
>many|.|TRBV5-1|TRBJ2-5
TGCGCCAGCAGCTTTGCCGACAGAGAGACCCAGTACTTC
CASSFADRETQYF
>many|.|TRBV20-1|TRBJ1-6
TGCAGTGCCCCAAGGGACGGCAGCTCCTATAATTCACCCCTCCACTTT
CSAPRDGSSYNSPLHF
>few|TRBD1|TRBV5-5|TRBJ1-1
TGTGCCAGCAGCCTAACAGGGGGGAAGAACACTGAAGCTTTCTTT
CASSLTGGKNTEAFF
>few|.|TRBV12-3/TRBV12-4|TRBJ2-2
TGTGCCAGCAGTTTAGCAGGGGAGACCGGGGAGCTGTTTTTT
CASSLAGETGELFF
>.|.|TRBV6-5|TRBJ2-3
TGTGCCAGCAGCCCTAGAGGCTTGGGAGGGCAGTATTTT
CASSPRGLGGQYF
>.|TRBD2|TRBV15|TRBJ2-7
TGTGCCCCAAGAGATGAAAGACTAGCGGAGCAGTACTTC
CAPRDERLAEQYF
>.|.|TRBV5-1|TRBJ2-5
TGCGCCAGCAGCCGGAATAGGGACGTCAGGGAGCAGTACTTC
CASSRNRDVREQYF
>.|.|TRBV6-5|TRBJ2-3
TGTGCCAGCAGGTACAACACAGATACGCAGTATTTT
CASRYNTDTQYF
>.|.|TRBV9|TRBJ2-1
TGTGCCAGCAGCGCAGCGGGTCACAATGAGCAGTTCTTC
CASSAAGHNEQFF
>.|TRBD1|TRBV6-5|TRBJ2-7
TGTGCCAGCAGCCGCGCCCGACAGGGCCAAACCTACGAGCAGTACTTC
CASSRARQGQTYEQYF
>.|TRBD1|TRBV7-3|TRBJ2-3
TGTGCCAGCAGCAGACAGGGGGCGGGGAGCACAGATACGCAGTATTTT
CASSRQGAGSTDTQYF
>few|.|TRBV28|TRBJ1-5
TGTGCCACCAACTATCAGGGACCAATCCACCAGCCCCAGCATTTT
CATNYQGPIHQPQHF